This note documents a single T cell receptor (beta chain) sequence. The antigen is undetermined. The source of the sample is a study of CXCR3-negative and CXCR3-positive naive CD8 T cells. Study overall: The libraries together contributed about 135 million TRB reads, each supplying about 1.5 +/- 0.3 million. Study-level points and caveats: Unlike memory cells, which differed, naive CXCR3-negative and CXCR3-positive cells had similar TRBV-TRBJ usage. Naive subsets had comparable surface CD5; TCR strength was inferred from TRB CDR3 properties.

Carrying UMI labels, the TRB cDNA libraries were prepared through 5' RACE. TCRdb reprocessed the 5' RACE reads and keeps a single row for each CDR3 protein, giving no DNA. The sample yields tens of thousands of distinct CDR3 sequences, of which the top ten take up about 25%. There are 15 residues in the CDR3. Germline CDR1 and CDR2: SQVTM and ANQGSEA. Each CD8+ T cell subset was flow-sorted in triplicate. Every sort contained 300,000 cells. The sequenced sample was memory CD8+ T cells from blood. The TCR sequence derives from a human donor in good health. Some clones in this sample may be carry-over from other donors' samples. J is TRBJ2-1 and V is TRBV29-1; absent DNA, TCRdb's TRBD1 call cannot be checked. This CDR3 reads CSVEEGRGGYNEQFF.